The TCR beta chain described here comes from a study of CD8 T cells in ankylosing spondylitis. Overall study findings and caveats: Among TCR beta sequences, a motif of several highly homologous variants appeared characteristic of ankylosing spondylitis blood.

Worth noting for this clonotype: The antigen remains undetermined.

In germline, CDR1 is MNHNS, CDR2 SASEGT. The CDR3 spans 13 residues. Trimming left V 3 bases short and J 7 bases short, with 10 bases between. In TCRdb, the 5' RACE reads were re-called with MiXCR into one record per CDR3 protein. The sample consists of approximately 540,000 distinct CDR3 sequences, about 12% of them appearing once. The specimen sequenced was blood, either unsorted or a sorted T cell fraction (not recorded which). This receptor was obtained from a male donor with ankylosing spondylitis. V and J are TRBV6-1 and TRBJ1-5; a possible D gene is TRBD1 (5 bases). Written as DNA, the CDR3 is TGTGCCAGCAGTGACCAGGGTTACCAGCCCCAGCATTTT. This translates into CASSDQGYQPQHF.